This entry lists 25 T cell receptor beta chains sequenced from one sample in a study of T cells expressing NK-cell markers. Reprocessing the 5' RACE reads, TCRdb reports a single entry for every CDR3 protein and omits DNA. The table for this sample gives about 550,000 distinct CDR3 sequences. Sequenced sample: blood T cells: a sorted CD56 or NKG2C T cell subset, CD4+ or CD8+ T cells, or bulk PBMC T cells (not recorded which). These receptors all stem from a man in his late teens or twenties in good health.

This chain's CDR3 is CAISDSRTWFF. V is TRBV10-3 and J is TRBJ2-1. The V gene's germline CDR1 is ENHRY and CDR2 SYGVKD. This CDR3 has 11 residues.

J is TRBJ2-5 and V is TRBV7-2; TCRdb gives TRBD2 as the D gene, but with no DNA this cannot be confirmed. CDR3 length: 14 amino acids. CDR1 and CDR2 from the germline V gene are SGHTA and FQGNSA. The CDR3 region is CASSLEARQETQYF.

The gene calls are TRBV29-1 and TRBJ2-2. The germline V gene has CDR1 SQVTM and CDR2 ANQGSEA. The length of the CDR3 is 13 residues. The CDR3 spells CSLRHGRTGELFF.

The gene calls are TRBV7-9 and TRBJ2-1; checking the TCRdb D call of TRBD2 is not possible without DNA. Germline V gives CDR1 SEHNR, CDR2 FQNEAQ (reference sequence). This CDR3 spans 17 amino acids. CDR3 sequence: CASSSGSLAGVYNEQFF.

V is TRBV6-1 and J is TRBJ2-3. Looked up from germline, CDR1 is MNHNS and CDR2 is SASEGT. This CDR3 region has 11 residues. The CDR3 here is CASTESHTQYF.

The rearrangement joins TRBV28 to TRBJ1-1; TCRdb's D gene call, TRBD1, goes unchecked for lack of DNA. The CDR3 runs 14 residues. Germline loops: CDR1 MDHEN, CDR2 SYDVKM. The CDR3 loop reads CASSFPAGHTEAFF.

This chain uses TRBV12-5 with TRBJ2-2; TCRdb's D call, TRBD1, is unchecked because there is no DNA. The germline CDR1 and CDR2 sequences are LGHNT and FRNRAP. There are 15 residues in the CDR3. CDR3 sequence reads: CASVPGQGPTGELFF. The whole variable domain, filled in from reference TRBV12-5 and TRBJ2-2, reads DARVTQTPRHKVTEMGQEVTMRCQPILGHNTVFWYRQTMMQGLELLAYFRNRAPLDDSGMPKDRFSAEMPDATLATLKIQPSEPRDSAVYFCASVPGQGPTGELFFGEGSRLTVL.

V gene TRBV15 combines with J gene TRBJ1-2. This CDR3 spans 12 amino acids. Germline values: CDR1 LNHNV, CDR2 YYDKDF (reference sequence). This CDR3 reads CATDRENYGYTF.

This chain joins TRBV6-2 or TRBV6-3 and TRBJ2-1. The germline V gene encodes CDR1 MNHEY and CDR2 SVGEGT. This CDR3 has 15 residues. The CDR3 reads CASKRTDNSYNEQFF.

CDR3 region: CASSASSGSIYEQFF. The chain employs TRBV25-1 and TRBJ2-1; TCRdb names TRBD2, which stays unverified in the absence of DNA. This CDR3 region has 15 residues. Germline lookup yields CDR1 MGHDK and CDR2 SYGVNS.

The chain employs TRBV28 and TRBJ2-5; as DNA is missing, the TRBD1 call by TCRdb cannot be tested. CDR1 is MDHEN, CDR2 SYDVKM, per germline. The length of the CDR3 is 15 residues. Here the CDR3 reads CASSSGTGGGETQYF.

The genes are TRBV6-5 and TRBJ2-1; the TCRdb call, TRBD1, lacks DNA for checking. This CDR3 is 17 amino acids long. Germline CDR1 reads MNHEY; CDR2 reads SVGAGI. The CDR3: CASRLTGGPSSYNEQFF.

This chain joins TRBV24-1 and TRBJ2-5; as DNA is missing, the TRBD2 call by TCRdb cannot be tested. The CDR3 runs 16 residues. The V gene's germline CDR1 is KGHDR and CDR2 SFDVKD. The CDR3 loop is CATSDFVAGEEETQYF.

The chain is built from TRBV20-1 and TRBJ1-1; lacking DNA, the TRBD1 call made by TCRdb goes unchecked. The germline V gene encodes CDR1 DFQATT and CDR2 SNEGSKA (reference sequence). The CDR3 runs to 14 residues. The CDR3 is CSAFNRGLDTEAFF.

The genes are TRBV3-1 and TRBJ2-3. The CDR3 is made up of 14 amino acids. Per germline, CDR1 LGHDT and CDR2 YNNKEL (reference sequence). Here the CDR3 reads CASSLQTSADTQYF.

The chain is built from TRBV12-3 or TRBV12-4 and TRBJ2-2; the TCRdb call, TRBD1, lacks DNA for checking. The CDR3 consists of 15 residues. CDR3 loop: CASFPGRLRGGELFF.

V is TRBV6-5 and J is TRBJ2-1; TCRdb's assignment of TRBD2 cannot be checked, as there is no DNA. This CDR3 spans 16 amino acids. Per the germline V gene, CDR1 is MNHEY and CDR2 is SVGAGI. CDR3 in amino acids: CASSLQLASLGNEQFF.

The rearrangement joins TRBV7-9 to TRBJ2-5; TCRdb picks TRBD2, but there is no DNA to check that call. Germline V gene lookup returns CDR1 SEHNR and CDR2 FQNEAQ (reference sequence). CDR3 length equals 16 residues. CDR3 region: CASRLAGDPAQETQYF.

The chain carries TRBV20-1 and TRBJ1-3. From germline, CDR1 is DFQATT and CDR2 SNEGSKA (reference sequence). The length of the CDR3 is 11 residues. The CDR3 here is CSTNYRNTIYF.

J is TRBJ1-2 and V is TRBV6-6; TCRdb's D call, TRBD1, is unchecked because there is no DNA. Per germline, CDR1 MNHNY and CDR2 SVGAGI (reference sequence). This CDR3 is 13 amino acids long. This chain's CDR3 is CASQTGGNYGYTF.

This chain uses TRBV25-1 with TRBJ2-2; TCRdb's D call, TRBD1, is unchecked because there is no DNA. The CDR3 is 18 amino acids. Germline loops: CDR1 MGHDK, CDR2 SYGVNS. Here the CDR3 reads CASSEWGQGASNTGELFF.

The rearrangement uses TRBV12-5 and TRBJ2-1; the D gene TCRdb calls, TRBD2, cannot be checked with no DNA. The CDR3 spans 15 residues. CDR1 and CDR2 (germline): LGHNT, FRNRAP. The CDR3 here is CASGLVVGRVSEQFF.

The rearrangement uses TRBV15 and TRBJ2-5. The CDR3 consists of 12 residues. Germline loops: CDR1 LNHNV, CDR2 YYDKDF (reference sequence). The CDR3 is CATSRKTGTQYF.

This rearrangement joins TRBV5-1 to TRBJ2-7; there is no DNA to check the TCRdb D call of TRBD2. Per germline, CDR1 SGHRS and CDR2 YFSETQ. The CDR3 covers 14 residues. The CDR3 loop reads CASSSRGGYHEQYF.

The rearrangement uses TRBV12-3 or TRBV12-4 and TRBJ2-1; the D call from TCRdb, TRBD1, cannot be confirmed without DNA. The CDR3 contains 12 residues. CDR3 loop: CAVGDPGNEQFF.